This T cell receptor beta chain was retrieved from a study of T cell responses to AZD1222 COVID-19 vaccine. Findings and limits, study-wide: Reportedly, nearly half the spike-specific TCRs target unmutated variant regions.

Profiled with immunoSEQ multiplex PCR; TCRdb holds only in-frame clones, not every one. The sample has under 150,000 clones, about 81% seen once; the top ten hold roughly 4%. In germline, CDR1 is SGDLS, CDR2 YYNGEE. The V end was cut by 4 bases, the J end by 5 bases, with 12 bases between. This CDR3 contains 13 residues. Notes on this clone: Its antigen is still unknown.

The input for sequencing was peripheral blood, taken on day 0 of MenACWY control vaccination. The V call is TRBV9, the J call TRBJ2-5, with TRBD1 as a possible D gene (6 bases). The sequence was obtained from an adult in good health. CDR3 in DNA: TGTGCCAGCAGCTCCGAGCAGGGGGAGACCCAGTACTTC. Protein sequence: CASSSEQGETQYF.